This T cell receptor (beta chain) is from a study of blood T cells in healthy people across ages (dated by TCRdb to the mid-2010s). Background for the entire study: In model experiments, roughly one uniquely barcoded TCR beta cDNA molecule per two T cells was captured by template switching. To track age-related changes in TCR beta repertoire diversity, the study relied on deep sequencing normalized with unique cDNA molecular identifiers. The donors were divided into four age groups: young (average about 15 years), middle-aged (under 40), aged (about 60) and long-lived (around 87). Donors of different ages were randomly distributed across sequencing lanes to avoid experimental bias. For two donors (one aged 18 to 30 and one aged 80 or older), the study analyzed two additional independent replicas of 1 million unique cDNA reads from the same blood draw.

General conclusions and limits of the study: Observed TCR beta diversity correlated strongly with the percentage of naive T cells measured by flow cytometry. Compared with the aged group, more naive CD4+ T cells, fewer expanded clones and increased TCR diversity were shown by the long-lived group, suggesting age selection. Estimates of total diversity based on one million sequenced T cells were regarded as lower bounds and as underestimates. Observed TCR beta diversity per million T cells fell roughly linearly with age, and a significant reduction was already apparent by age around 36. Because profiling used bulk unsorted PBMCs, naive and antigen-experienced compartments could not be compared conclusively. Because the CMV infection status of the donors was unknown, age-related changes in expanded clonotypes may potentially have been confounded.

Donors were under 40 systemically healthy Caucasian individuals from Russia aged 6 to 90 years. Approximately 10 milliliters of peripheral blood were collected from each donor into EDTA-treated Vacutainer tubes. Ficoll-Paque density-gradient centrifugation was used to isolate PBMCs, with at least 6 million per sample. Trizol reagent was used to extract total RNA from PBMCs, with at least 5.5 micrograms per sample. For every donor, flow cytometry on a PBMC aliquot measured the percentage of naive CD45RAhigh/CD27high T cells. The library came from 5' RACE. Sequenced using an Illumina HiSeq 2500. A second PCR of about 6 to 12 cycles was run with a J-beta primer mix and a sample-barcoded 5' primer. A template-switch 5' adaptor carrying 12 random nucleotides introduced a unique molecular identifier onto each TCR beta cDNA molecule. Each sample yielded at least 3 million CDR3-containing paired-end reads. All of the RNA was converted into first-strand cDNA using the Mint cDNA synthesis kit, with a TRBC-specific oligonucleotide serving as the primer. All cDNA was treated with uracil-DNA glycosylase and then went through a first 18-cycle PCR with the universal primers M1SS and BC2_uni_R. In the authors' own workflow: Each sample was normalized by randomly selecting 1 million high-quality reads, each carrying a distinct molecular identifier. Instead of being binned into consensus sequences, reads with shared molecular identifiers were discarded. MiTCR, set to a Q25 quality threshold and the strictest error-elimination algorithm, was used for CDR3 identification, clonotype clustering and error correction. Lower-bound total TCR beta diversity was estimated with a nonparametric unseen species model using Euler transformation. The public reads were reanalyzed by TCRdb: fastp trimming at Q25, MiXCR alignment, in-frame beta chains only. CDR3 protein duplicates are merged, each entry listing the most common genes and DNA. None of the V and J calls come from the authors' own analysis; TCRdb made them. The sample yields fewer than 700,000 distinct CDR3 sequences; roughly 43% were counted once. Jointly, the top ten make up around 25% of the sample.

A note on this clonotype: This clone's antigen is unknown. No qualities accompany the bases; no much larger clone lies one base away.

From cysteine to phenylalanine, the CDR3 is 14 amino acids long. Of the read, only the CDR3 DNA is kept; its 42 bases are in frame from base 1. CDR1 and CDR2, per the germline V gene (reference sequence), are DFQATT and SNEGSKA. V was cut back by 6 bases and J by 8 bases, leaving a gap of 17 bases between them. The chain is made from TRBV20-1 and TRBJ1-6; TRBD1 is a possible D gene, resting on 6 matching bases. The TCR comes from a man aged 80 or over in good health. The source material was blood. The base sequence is TGCAGTGCCACAGGGACAATCCGAGATTCACCCCTCCACTTT. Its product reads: CSATGTIRDSPLHF.